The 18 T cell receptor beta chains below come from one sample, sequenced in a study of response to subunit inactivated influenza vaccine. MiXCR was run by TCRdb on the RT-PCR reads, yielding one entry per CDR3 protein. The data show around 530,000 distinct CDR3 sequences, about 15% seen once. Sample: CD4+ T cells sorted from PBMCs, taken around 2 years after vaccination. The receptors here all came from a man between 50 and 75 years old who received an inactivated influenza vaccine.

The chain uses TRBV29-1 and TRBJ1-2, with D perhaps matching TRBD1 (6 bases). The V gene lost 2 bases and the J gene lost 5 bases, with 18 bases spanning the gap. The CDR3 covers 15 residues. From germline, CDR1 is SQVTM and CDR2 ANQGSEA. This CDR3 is CSVELHPGAGYGYTF. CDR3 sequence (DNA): TGCAGCGTTGAATTGCACCCGGGGGCGGGATATGGCTACACCTTC.

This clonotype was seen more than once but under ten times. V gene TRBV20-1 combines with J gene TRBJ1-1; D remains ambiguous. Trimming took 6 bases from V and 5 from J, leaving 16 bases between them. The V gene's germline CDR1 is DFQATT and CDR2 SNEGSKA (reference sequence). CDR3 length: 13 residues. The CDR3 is CSAARVLGTEAFF. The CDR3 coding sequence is TGCAGTGCCGCGCGGGTTTTAGGAACTGAAGCTTTCTTT.

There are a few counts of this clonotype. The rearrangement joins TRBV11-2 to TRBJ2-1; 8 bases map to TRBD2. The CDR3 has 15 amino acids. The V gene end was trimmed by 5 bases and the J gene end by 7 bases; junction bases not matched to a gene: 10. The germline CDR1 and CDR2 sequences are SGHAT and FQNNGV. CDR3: CASSLRAGAQNEQFF. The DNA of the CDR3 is TGTGCCAGCAGCCTCAGAGCGGGGGCGCAAAATGAGCAGTTCTTC.

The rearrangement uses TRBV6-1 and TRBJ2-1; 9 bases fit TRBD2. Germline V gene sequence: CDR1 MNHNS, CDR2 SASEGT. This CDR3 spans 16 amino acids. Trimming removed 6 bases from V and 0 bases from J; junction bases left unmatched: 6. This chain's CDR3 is CASSKLAGSSYNEQFF. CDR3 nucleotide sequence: TGTGCCAGCAGCAAACTAGCGGGTTCCTCCTACAATGAGCAGTTCTTC.

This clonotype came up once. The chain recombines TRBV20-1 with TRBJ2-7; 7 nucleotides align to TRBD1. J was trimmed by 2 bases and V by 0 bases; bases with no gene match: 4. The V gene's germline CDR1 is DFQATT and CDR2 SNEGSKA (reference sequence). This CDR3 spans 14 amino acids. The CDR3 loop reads CSARDGTAAYEQYF. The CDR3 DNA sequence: TGCAGTGCTAGAGACGGGACAGCCGCCTACGAGCAGTACTTC.

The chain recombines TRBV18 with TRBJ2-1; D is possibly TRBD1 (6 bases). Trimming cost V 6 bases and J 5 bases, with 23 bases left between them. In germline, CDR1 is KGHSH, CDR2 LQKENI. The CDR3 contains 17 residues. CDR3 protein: CASSGQGGHQRHNEQFF. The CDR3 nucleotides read TGTGCCAGCTCCGGCCAAGGGGGACACCAGCGTCACAATGAGCAGTTCTTC. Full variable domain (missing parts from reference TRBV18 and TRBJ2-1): NAGVMQNPRHLVRRRGQEARLRCSPMKGHSHVYWYRQLPEEGLKFMVYLQKENIIDESGMPKERFSAEFPKEGPSILRIQQVVRGDSAAYFCASSGQGGHQRHNEQFFGPGTRLTVL.

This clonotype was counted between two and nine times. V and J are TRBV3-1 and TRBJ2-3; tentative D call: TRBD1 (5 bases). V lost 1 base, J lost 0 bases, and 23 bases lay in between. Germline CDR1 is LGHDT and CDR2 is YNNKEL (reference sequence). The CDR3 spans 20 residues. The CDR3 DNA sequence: TGTGCCAGCAGCCAAGCCCTGCTGGTCGGCAGGGCCAGTAGCACAGATACGCAGTATTTT. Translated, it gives CASSQALLVGRASSTDTQYF.

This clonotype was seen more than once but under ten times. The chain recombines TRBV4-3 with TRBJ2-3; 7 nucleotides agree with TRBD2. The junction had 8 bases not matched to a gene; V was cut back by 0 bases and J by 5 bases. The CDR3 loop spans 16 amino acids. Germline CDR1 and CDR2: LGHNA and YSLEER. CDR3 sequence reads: CASSQDTGSGGDTQYF. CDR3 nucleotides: TGCGCCAGCAGCCAAGATACCGGGTCGGGGGGAGATACGCAGTATTTT.

CDR3 sequence: CASATRGFDTDTQYF. As DNA, the CDR3 is TGCGCCAGCGCGACGAGGGGGTTCGATACAGATACGCAGTATTTT. The chain recombines TRBV5-1 with TRBJ2-3; D perhaps matches TRBD1 (6 bases). With 7 bases removed from V and 3 bases from J, the gap between germline ends came to 18 bases. From germline, CDR1 is SGHRS and CDR2 YFSETQ. The CDR3 is made up of 15 amino acids.

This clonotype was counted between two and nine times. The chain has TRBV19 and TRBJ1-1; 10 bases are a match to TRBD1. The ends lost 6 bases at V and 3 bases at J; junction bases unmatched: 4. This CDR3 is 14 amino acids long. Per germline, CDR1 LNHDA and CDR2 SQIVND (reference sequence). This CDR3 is CASRGQGKDTEAFF. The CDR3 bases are TGTGCCAGTAGGGGACAGGGGAAGGACACTGAAGCTTTCTTT.

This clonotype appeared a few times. The CDR3 region is CASSQERRGGYTF. In nucleotides, the CDR3 is TGTGCCAGCAGCCAAGAAAGACGGGGAGGCTACACCTTC. The chain couples TRBV14 to TRBJ1-2; D is uncertain. This CDR3 contains 13 residues. Trimming shortened V by 0 bases and J by 8 bases, and 10 bases separated the two germline ends. The germline V gene encodes CDR1 SGHDN and CDR2 FVKESK.

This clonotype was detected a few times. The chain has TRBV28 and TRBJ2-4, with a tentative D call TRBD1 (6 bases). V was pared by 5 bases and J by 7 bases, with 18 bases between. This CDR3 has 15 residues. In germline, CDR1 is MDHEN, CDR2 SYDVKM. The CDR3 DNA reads TGTGCCAGCAGTAGTAGGACGACAGGCAGGAACATTCAGTACTTC. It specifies CASSSRTTGRNIQYF. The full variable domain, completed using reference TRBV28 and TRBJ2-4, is DVKVTQSSRYLVKRTGEKVFLECVQDMDHENMFWYRQDPGLGLRLIYFSYDVKMKEKGDIPEGYSVSREKKERFSLILESASTNQTSMYLCASSSRTTGRNIQYFGAGTRLSVL.

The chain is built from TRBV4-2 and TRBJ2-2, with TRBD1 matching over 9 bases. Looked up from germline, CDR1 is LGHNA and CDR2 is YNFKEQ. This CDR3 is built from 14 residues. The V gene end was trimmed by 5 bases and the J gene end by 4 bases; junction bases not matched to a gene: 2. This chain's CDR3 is CASSRDRATGELFF. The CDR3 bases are TGTGCCAGCAGCAGGGACAGGGCCACCGGGGAGCTGTTTTTT.

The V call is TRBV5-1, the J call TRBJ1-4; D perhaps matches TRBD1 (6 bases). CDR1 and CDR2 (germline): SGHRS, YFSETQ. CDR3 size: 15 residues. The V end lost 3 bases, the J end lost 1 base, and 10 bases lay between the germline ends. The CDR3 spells CASSSTGRTNEKLFF. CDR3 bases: TGCGCCAGCAGCTCCACAGGGCGAACTAATGAAAAACTGTTTTTT.

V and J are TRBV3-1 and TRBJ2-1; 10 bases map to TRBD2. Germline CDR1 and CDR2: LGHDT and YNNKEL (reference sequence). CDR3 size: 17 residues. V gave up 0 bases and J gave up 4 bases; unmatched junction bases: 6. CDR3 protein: CASSQDWASGSYNEQFF. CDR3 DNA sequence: TGTGCCAGCAGCCAAGATTGGGCTAGCGGGAGTTACAATGAGCAGTTCTTC.

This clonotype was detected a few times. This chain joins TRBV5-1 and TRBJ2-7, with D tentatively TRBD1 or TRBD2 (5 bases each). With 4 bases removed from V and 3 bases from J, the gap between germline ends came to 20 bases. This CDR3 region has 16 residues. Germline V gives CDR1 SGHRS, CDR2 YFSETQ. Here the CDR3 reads CASSIGTGIAYYEQYF. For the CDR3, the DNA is TGCGCCAGCAGCATCGGGACGGGCATTGCATACTACGAGCAGTACTTC.

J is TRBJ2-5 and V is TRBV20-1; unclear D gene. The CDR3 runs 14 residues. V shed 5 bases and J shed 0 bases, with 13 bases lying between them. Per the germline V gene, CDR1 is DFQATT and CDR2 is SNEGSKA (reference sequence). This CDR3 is CSAFPLRYQETQYF. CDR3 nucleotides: TGCAGTGCTTTTCCACTGAGGTACCAAGAGACCCAGTACTTC.

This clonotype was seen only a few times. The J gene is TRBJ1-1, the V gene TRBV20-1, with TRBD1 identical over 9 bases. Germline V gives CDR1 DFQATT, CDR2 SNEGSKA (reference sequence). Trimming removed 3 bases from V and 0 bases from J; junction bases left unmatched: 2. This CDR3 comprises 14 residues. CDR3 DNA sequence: TGCAGTGCTAGTAGACAGGGGGTGAACACTGAAGCTTTCTTT. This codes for CSASRQGVNTEAFF.